These 8 T cell receptor beta chains came from one sample sequenced in a study of shared clonotypes between healthy human individuals. This table comes from immunoSEQ multiplex PCR, and its TCRdb copy is limited to in-frame clones, with some not included. The sample yields around 2,000,000 clones, about 95% seen once. Sequenced sample: naive CD4+ T cells sorted from blood. Subset denoted: CD45RA+ positively selected. The receptors come from a man aged 18 to 29 in good health.

The chain recombines TRBV29-1 with TRBJ2-7; 10 bases are a match to TRBD2. Trimming cost V 7 bases and J 6 bases; bases outside gene matches: 9. CDR1 is SQVTM, CDR2 ANQGSEA, per germline. CDR3 size: 13 residues. The CDR3 loop reads CSGQGLAPSEQYF. The DNA for the CDR3 is TGCAGCGGTCAGGGACTAGCGCCATCCGAGCAGTACTTC.

The V and J genes are TRBV2 and TRBJ2-2; 7 bases agree with TRBD2. The CDR3 length is 14 residues. Germline V CDR1 and CDR2: SNHLY, FYNNEI. Losses at the gene ends were 4 bases for V and 1 base for J; bases not matched to a gene: 0. CDR3 nucleotides: TGTGCCAGCAGTGCGGGAGGGAACACCGGGGAGCTGTTTTTT. Protein product: CASSAGGNTGELFF.

The rearrangement uses TRBV4-3 and TRBJ2-3; D call uncertain. The V gene lost 5 bases and the J gene lost 4 bases, with 7 bases spanning the gap. Germline CDR1 and CDR2: LGHNA and YSLEER. The CDR3 has 12 amino acids. In DNA form, the CDR3 reads TGCGCCAGCAGCACCGATGCAGATACGCAGTATTTT. Translating it yields CASSTDADTQYF.

A remark on this clone: Other DNA sequences in this specimen translate into the identical CDR3. The rearrangement joins TRBV30 to TRBJ1-3; the D is unclear. This CDR3 comprises 12 residues. V gave up 4 bases and J gave up 2 bases, with 6 bases separating them. CDR1 and CDR2 from the germline V gene are GTSNPN and SVGIG (reference sequence). CDR3: CAWTRAGNTIYF. The CDR3, as DNA: TGTGCCTGGACAAGGGCTGGAAACACCATATATTTT.

For this clone: Other DNA sequences from this sample encode an identical CDR3 as well. V gene TRBV18 combines with J gene TRBJ1-1; TRBD1 agrees at 8 bases. CDR1 is KGHSH and CDR2 is LQKENI in the germline V gene. The CDR3 is 14 amino acids. V lost 3 bases, J lost 1 base, and 1 base stayed unmatched. CDR3 region: CASSPGTGNTEAFF. The DNA of the CDR3 is TGTGCCAGCTCACCCGGGACAGGGAACACTGAAGCTTTCTTT.

In regard to this clone: The sample has other DNA sequences that encode this CDR3 too. The V call is TRBV5-1, the J call TRBJ1-6; D call uncertain. The CDR3 length is 15 residues. Germline V lookup: CDR1 SGHRS, CDR2 YFSETQ. Trimming left V 5 bases short and J 0 bases short, with 9 bases between. The CDR3 protein is CASSPGGSYNSPLHF. The CDR3 DNA is TGCGCCAGCAGTCCGGGTGGCTCCTATAATTCACCCCTCCACTTT. Supplemented by reference TRBV5-1 and TRBJ1-6, the full variable domain reads KAGVTQTPRYLIKTRGQQVTLSCSPISGHRSVSWYQQTPGQGLQFLFEYFSETQRNKGNFPGRFSGRQFSNSRSEMNVSTLELGDSALYLCASSPGGSYNSPLHFGNGTRLTVT.

In the case of this clone: Other DNA variants within this sample encode the same CDR3. The gene calls are TRBV5-1 and TRBJ2-1; D is perhaps TRBD2 (6 bases). Trimming took off 3 bases at V and 1 base at J, with 8 bases between the two ends. Germline CDR1 reads SGHRS; CDR2 reads YFSETQ. This CDR3 has 14 amino acids. DNA of the CDR3: TGCGCCAGCAGCTGGGGGGATTCCTACAATGAGCAGTTCTTC. Translated, it gives CASSWGDSYNEQFF.

This chain joins TRBV6-5 and TRBJ1-3; 8 bases line up with TRBD1. V was pared by 4 bases and J by 2 bases, with 4 bases of the junction left unmatched. Per the germline V gene, CDR1 is MNHEY and CDR2 is SVGAGI. The CDR3 loop spans 15 amino acids. The CDR3 loop reads CASSLAGGAGNTIYF. CDR3 bases: TGTGCCAGCAGTTTAGCAGGGGGCGCTGGAAACACCATATATTTT.